This TCR beta chain was recovered during a study of cytomegalovirus exposure and HLA in healthy donors. Use of 60 Vbeta and 13 Jbeta primers characterized the PCR. Libraries were prepared by immunoSEQ multiplex PCR; TCRdb keeps only in-frame clonotypes and omits some of them. The sample records 170,000 or so clones, over 70% being singletons. Broader study findings: Information on immune exposure was restricted to one variable (CMV serostatus). Other equally common chains were less clonally expanded than HLA-associated TCR beta chains, a later analysis showed. TCR beta V- and J-gene trimming was later associated with a missense DCLRE1C variant. Based on reports, TCR beta sequences accurately predicted HLA-A and HLA-B alleles for most subjects.

On this clone: Its target is unknown.

This CDR3 has 13 amino acids. Trimming stripped 2 bases from V and 5 bases from J, with 11 bases between. The germline V gene has CDR1 SGHNT and CDR2 YYREEE (reference sequence). Sequenced: PBMCs. The sequence derives from a woman in her twenties or thirties in good health and CMV-seronegative. The V gene is TRBV5-4, the J gene TRBJ2-7; D perhaps matches TRBD2 (5 bases). CDR3 region: CASSFEGNNEQYF. The CDR3 region has the DNA TGTGCCAGCAGCTTCGAGGGAAATAACGAGCAGTACTTC. Full variable domain (remainder filled in from reference TRBV5-4 and TRBJ2-7): ETGVTQSPTHLIKTRGQQVTLRCSSQSGHNTVSWYQQALGQGPQFIFQYYREEENGRGNFPPRFSGLQFPNYSSELNVNALELDDSALYLCASSFEGNNEQYFGPGTRLTVT.